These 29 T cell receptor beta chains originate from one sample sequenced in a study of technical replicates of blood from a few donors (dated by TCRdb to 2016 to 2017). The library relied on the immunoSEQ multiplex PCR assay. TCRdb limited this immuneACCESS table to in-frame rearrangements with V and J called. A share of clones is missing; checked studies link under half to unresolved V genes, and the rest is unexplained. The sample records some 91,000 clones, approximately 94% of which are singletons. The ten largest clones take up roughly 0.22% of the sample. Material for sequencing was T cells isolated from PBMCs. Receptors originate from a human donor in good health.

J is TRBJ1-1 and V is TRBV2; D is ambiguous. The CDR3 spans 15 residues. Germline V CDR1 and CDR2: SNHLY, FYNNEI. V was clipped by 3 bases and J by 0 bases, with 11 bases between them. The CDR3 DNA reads TGTGCCAGCAGTGAGGCAGGTTTGATGAACACTGAAGCTTTCTTT. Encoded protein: CASSEAGLMNTEAFF. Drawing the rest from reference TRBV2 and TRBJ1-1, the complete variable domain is EPEVTQTPSHQVTQMGQEVILRCVPISNHLYFYWYRQILGQKVEFLVSFYNNEISEKSEIFDDQFSVERPDGSNFTLKIRSTKLEDSAMYFCASSEAGLMNTEAFFGQGTRLTVV.

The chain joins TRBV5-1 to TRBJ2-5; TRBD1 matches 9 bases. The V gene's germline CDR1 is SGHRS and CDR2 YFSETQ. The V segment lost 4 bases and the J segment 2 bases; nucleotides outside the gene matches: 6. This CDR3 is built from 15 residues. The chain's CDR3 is CASSIDRGRQETQYF. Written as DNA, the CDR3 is TGCGCCAGCAGCATAGACAGGGGGAGGCAAGAGACCCAGTACTTC. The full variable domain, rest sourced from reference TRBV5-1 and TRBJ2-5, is KAGVTQTPRYLIKTRGQQVTLSCSPISGHRSVSWYQQTPGQGLQFLFEYFSETQRNKGNFPGRFSGRQFSNSRSEMNVSTLELGDSALYLCASSIDRGRQETQYFGPGTRLLVL.

The CDR3 nucleotides are TGTGCCAGTAGCCGACAGGGATCGAATGGGTTCTACGAGCAGTACTTC. As protein: CASSRQGSNGFYEQYF. V is TRBV19 and J is TRBJ2-7; 7 bases are shared with TRBD1. Germline V CDR1 and CDR2: LNHDA, SQIVND (reference sequence). The length of the CDR3 is 16 residues. The V and J ends lost 6 bases and 3 bases, in that order; junction bases with no gene match: 14.

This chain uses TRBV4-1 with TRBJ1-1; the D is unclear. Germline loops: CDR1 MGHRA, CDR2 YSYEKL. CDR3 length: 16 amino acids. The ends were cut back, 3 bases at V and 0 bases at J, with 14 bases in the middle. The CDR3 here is CASSHSNDGVNTEAFF. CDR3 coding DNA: TGCGCCAGCAGCCATAGCAACGACGGAGTGAACACTGAAGCTTTCTTT.

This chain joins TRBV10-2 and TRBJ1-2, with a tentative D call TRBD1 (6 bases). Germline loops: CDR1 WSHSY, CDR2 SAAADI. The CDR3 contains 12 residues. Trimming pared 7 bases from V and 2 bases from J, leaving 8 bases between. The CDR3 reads CASTDRNYGYTF. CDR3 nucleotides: TGCGCCAGCACAGACAGGAACTATGGCTACACCTTC.

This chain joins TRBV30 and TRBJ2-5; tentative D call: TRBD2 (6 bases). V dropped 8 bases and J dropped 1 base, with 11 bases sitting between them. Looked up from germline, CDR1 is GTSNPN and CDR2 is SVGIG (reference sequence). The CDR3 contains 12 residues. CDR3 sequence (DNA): TGTGCCCTCCTAGCGCCCCAAGAGACCCAGTACTTC. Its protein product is CALLAPQETQYF.

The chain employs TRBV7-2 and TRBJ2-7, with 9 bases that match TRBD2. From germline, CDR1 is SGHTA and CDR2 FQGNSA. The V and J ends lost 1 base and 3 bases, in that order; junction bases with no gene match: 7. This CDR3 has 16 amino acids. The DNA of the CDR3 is TGTGCCAGCAGCTTAGAGTGGTCTAGCGGGGACTACGAGCAGTACTTC. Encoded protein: CASSLEWSSGDYEQYF.

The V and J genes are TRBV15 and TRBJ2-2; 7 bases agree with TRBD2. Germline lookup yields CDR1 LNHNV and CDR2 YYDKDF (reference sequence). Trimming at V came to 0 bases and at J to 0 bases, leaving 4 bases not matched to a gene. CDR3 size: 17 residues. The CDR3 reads CATSREEAGANTGELFF. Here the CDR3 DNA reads TGTGCCACCAGCAGAGAGGAGGCGGGAGCGAACACCGGGGAGCTGTTTTTT.

The CDR3 coding sequence is TGTGCCAGCAGCACACTGGACAGGGCCCTCCGAGATGAGCAGTTCTTC. Translated: CASSTLDRALRDEQFF. The chain recombines TRBV7-6 with TRBJ2-1; 8 bases align to TRBD1. Germline trimming cut 5 bases from V and 8 bases from J; bases unmatched to any gene: 14. The CDR3 has 16 amino acids. The germline V gene encodes CDR1 SGHVS and CDR2 FNYEAQ.

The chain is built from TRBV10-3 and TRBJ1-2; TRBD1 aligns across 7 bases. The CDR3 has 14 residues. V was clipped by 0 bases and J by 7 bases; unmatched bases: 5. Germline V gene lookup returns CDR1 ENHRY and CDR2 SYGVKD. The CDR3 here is CAISESEGGSGYTF. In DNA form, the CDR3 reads TGTGCCATCAGTGAGTCGGAAGGGGGCTCTGGCTACACCTTC.

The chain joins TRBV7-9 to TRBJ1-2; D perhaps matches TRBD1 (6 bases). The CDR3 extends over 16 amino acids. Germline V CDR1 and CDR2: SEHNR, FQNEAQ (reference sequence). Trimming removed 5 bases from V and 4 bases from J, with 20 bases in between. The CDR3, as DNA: TGTGCCAGCAGCCCACCTCTTGGACAGCTATCCTATGGCTACACCTTC. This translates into CASSPPLGQLSYGYTF. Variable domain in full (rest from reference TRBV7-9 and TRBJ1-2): DTGVSQNPRHKITKRGQNVTFRCDPISEHNRLYWYRQTLGQGPEFLTYFQNEAQLEKSRLLSDRFSAERPKGSFSTLEIQRTEQGDSAMYLCASSPPLGQLSYGYTFGSGTRLTVV.

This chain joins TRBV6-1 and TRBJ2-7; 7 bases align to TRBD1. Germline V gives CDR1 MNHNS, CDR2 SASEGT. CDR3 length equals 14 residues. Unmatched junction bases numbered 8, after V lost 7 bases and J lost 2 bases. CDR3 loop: CASISGTVTYEQYF. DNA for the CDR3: TGTGCCAGCATCTCGGGGACAGTGACCTACGAGCAGTACTTC.

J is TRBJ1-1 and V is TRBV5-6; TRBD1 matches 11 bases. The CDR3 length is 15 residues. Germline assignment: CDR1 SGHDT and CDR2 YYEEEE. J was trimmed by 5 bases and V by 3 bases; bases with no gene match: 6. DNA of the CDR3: TGTGCCAGCAGCTCCCGGGACAGGGGGTTGACTGAAGCTTTCTTT. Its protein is CASSSRDRGLTEAFF.

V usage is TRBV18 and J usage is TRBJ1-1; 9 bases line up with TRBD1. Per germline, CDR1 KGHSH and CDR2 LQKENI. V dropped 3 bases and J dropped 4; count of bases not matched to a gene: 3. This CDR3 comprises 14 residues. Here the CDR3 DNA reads TGTGCCAGCTCACCGACGACAGGGGGCACTGAAGCTTTCTTT. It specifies CASSPTTGGTEAFF. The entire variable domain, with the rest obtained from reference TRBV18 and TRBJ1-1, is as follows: NAGVMQNPRHLVRRRGQEARLRCSPMKGHSHVYWYRQLPEEGLKFMVYLQKENIIDESGMPKERFSAEFPKEGPSILRIQQVVRGDSAAYFCASSPTTGGTEAFFGQGTRLTVV.

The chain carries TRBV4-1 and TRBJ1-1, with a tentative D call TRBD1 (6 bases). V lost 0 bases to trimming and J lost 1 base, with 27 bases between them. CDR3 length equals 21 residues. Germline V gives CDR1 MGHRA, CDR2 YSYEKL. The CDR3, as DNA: TGCGCCAGCAGCCAAGATTTTGTCTGGGGGCAGAGCTGGACGGGGAACACTGAAGCTTTCTTT. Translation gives CASSQDFVWGQSWTGNTEAFF.

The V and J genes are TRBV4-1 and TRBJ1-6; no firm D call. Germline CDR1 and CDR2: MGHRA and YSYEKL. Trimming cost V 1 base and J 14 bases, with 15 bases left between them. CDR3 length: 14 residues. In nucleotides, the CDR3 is TGCGCCAGCAGCCAAGGGGCCAGCCTCAGATCCCTCCACTTT. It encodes CASSQGASLRSLHF.

Written as DNA, the CDR3 is TGTGCCAGCAGTCCCGAACAGTATGGCTACACCTTC. Translated, it gives CASSPEQYGYTF. The chain joins TRBV28 to TRBJ1-2; D gene ambiguous. V was clipped by 5 bases and J by 5 bases, with 9 bases between them. Germline V gives CDR1 MDHEN, CDR2 SYDVKM. This CDR3 spans 12 amino acids.

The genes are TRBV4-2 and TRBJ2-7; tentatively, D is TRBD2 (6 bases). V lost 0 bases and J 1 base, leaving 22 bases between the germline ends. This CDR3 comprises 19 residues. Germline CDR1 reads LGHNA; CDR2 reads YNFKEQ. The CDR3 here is CASSQDHFTASEFSYEQYF. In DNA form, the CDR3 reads TGTGCCAGCAGCCAAGATCATTTCACAGCTAGCGAGTTTTCCTACGAGCAGTACTTC.

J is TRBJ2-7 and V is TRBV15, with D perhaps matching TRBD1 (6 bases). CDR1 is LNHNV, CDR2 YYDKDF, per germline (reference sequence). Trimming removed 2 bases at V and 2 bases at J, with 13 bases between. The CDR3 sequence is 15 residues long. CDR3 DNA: TGTGCCACCAGCAGACCCCGGGACAAGGCCTACGAGCAGTACTTC. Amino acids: CATSRPRDKAYEQYF.

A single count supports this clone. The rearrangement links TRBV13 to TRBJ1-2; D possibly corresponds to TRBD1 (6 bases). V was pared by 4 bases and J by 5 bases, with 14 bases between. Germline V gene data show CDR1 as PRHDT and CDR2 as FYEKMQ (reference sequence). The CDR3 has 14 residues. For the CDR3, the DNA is TGTGCCAGCAGCTCCAGGGGTTTGGAGTATGGCTACACCTTC. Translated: CASSSRGLEYGYTF.

CDR3 coding DNA: TGTGCCAGCAGAAAAGCTTGGACAGGGGCAGATACGCAGTATTTT. Translation: CASRKAWTGADTQYF. The chain has TRBV28 and TRBJ2-3, with 9 nucleotides matching TRBD1. Germline CDR1 is MDHEN and CDR2 is SYDVKM. The V gene end was trimmed by 6 bases and the J gene end by 4 bases; junction bases not matched to a gene: 8. The length of the CDR3 is 15 residues.

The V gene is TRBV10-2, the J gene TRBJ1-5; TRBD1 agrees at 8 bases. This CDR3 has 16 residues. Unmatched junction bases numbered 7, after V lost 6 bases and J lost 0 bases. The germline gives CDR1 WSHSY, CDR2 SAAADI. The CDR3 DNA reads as TGCGCCAGCAGCCTCGGGACAGGCTATAGCAATCAGCCCCAGCATTTT. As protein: CASSLGTGYSNQPQHF.

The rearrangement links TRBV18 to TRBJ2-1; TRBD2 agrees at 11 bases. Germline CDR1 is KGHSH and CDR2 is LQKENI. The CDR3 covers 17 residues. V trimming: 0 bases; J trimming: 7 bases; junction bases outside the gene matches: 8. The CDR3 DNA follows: TGTGCCAGCTCACCACCTCTCGAACTAGCGGGAGCTAATGAGCAGTTCTTC. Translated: CASSPPLELAGANEQFF. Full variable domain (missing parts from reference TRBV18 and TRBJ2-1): NAGVMQNPRHLVRRRGQEARLRCSPMKGHSHVYWYRQLPEEGLKFMVYLQKENIIDESGMPKERFSAEFPKEGPSILRIQQVVRGDSAAYFCASSPPLELAGANEQFFGPGTRLTVL.

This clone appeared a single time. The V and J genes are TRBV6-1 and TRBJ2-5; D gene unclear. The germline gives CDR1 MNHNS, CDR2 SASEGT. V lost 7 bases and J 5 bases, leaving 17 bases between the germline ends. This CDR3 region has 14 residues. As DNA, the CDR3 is TGTGCCAGCAACCTTAGAAATAACCTGGAGACCCAGTACTTC. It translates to CASNLRNNLETQYF.

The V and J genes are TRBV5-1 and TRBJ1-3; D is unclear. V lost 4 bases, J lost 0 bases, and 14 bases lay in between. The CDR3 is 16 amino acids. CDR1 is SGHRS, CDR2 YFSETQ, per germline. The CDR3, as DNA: TGCGCCAGCAGCCCATTCGTCGTCAGCTCTGGAAACACCATATATTTT. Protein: CASSPFVVSSGNTIYF.

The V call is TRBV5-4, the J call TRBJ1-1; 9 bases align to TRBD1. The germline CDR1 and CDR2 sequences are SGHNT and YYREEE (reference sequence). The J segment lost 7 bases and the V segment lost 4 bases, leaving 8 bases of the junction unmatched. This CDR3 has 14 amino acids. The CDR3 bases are TGTGCCAGCAGCACAGGGGGCGCGGGGGTTGAAGCTTTCTTT. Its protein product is CASSTGGAGVEAFF.

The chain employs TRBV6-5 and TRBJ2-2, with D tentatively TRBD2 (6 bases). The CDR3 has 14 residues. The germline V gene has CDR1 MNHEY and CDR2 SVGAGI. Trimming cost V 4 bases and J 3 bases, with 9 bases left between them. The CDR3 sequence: CASSFGTYTGELFF. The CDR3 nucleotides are TGTGCCAGCAGTTTCGGGACTTACACCGGGGAGCTGTTTTTT.

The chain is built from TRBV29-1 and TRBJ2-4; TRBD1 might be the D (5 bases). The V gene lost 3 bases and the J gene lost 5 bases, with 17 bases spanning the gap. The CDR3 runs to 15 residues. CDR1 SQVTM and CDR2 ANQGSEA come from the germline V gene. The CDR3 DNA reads TGCAGCGTTGAGGGGCGTAGTTGGTACCAAAACATTCAGTACTTC. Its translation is CSVEGRSWYQNIQYF.

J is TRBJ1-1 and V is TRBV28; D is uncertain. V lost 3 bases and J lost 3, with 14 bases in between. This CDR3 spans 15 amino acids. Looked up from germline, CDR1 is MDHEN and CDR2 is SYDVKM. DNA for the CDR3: TGTGCCAGCAGTTTTTTTGTTGGGAGGGACACTGAAGCTTTCTTT. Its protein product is CASSFFVGRDTEAFF.